Below are 18 T cell receptor beta chains sequenced from a single sample in a study of tumor-infiltrating lymphocytes in primary liver carcinoma. From approximately 550 ng of total RNA, TCR beta-specific cDNA was reverse-transcribed using a constant-region primer. TCR beta libraries came from three nested multiplex PCR rounds using slightly modified ARM-PCR. It was with TRBV1-TRBV30 forward primers and a C-beta reverse primer that the first two PCR rounds were run, at about 10 cycles each. TCRdb used MiXCR to reprocess the multiplex PCR reads, holding one entry per CDR3 protein. The repertoire holds some 180,000 distinct CDR3 sequences, with 50% to 75% as singletons. Unsorted whole blood yielded the blood RNA, and germline DNA was also extracted. The sequencing input was peripheral blood. All receptors come from a man aged 35-49 years with primary liver carcinoma and hepatitis B virus infection.

A single count supports this clonotype. The chain combines TRBV6-1 with TRBJ1-2, with 10 positions matching TRBD1. The CDR3 is made up of 14 amino acids. V was clipped by 10 bases and J by 3 bases; unmatched bases: 8. Germline CDR1 and CDR2: MNHNS and SASEGT. CDR3 in DNA: TGTGCCAATAGCGGGACAGGGGCTGACTATGGCTACACCTTC. Its protein is CANSGTGADYGYTF.

Comments on this clonotype: A much bigger clone sits one base away, suggesting this may be a read error. CDR3 in amino acids: CASSSLRPDRGLGNTIYF. The CDR3 DNA sequence: TGTGCCAGCAGCTCCCTACGCCCGGACAGGGGGCTAGGAAACACCATATATTTT. This rearrangement joins TRBV11-2 to TRBJ1-3; the match to TRBD1 covers 11 bases. V dropped 4 bases and J dropped 4; count of bases not matched to a gene: 12. Germline CDR1 reads SGHAT; CDR2 reads FQNNGV. The CDR3 totals 18 residues.

J is TRBJ2-7 and V is TRBV29-1; D gene uncertain. This CDR3 spans 11 amino acids. Germline loops: CDR1 SQVTM, CDR2 ANQGSEA. The germline V and J ends were trimmed by 7 bases and 6 bases, with 13 bases remaining between them. This chain's CDR3 is CSALDGFEQYF. Written as DNA, the CDR3 is TGCAGCGCCCTGGACGGCTTCGAGCAGTACTTC.

This clonotype was recorded at least ten times. The rearrangement uses TRBV11-2 and TRBJ1-1; D is uncertain. The germline gives CDR1 SGHAT, CDR2 FQNNGV. The V and J ends lost 5 bases and 5 bases respectively, with 15 bases between them. This CDR3 is built from 14 residues. This chain's CDR3 is CASSPLWAATEAFF. The DNA for the CDR3 is TGTGCCAGCAGCCCCCTCTGGGCAGCAACTGAAGCTTTCTTT.

This chain joins TRBV28 and TRBJ2-2, with D perhaps matching TRBD1 (6 bases). Germline V gene sequence: CDR1 MDHEN, CDR2 SYDVKM. V dropped 4 bases and J dropped 1 base, with 10 bases sitting between them. This CDR3 spans 15 amino acids. The CDR3 region has the DNA TGTGCCAGCAGTTCACCCAGGGGGAACACCGGGGAGCTGTTTTTT. It translates to CASSSPRGNTGELFF. Based on the CDR3 plus reference TRBV28 and TRBJ2-2, the full variable domain is DVKVTQSSRYLVKRTGEKVFLECVQDMDHENMFWYRQDPGLGLRLIYFSYDVKMKEKGDIPEGYSVSREKKERFSLILESASTNQTSMYLCASSSPRGNTGELFFGEGSRLTVL.

Concerning this clonotype: One end of the junction fails to match germline, which may point to a read error. The J gene is TRBJ1-6, the V gene TRBV11-2; D is ambiguous. The CDR3 runs 16 residues. Germline values: CDR1 SGHAT, CDR2 FQNNGV. CDR3 sequence reads: CASSPRADLLNSALHF. CDR3 coding DNA: TGTGCCAGCAGCCCCCGGGCAGACTTACTTAATTCAGCCCTCCACTTT.

This clonotype was detected many times. The gene calls are TRBV11-2 and TRBJ2-4; tentatively, D is TRBD1 (5 bases). The length of the CDR3 is 16 residues. Trimming stripped 1 base from V and 3 bases from J, with 13 bases between. The germline CDR1 and CDR2 sequences are SGHAT and FQNNGV. The CDR3 reads CASSLALGLSKNIQYF. CDR3 bases: TGTGCCAGCAGCTTAGCGTTGGGGCTGAGCAAAAACATTCAGTACTTC. The variable domain in full, completed from reference TRBV11-2 and TRBJ2-4, reads EAGVAQSPRYKIIEKRQSVAFWCNPISGHATLYWYQQILGQGPKLLIQFQNNGVVDDSQLPKDRFSAERLKGVDSTLKIQPAKLEDSAVYLCASSLALGLSKNIQYFGAGTRLSVL.

This chain uses TRBV6-5 with TRBJ1-6, with 10 nucleotides matching TRBD1. There are 19 residues in the CDR3. The junction had 10 bases not matched to a gene; V was cut back by 0 bases and J by 5 bases. CDR1 and CDR2 from the germline V gene are MNHEY and SVGAGI. CDR3 region: CASSYSPPTGTGDNSPLHF. The CDR3 nucleotides read TGTGCCAGCAGTTACTCGCCTCCTACCGGGACAGGGGATAATTCACCCCTCCACTTT.

A word on this clonotype: The germline gene is not matched at one end of the junction; a read error may be the cause. V usage is TRBV11-1 and J usage is TRBJ2-3; the D is unclear. This CDR3 has 15 residues. Germline loops: CDR1 SGHAT, CDR2 FQDESV (reference sequence). The CDR3 sequence: CASSLQPVNTDTQYF. CDR3 DNA sequence: TGTGCCAGCAGCTTACAGCCCGTTAACACAGATACGCAGTACTTT.

About this clonotype itself: A read error may produce the germline difference seen at one junction end. The chain uses TRBV11-2 and TRBJ2-7; tentatively, D is TRBD2 (5 bases). Germline V CDR1 and CDR2: SGHAT, FQNNGV. This CDR3 contains 13 residues. This CDR3 is CAGSLGLLYEQYF. The CDR3 DNA follows: TGTGCCGGCAGCTTAGGACTGCTCTACGAGCAGTACTTC.

This clonotype occurred once. The chain uses TRBV7-9 and TRBJ2-6, with D unresolved. Germline values: CDR1 SEHNR, CDR2 FQNEAQ (reference sequence). The CDR3 runs to 16 residues. V shed 1 base and J shed 3 bases, with 10 bases lying between them. Here the CDR3 reads CASSLGSSGGANVLTF. CDR3 sequence (DNA): TGTGCCAGCAGCTTAGGATCCTCGGGTGGGGCCAACGTCCTGACTTTC.

The rearrangement joins TRBV6-5 to TRBJ1-5; possibly TRBD1 for D (5 bases). Looked up from germline, CDR1 is MNHEY and CDR2 is SVGAGI. This CDR3 spans 15 amino acids. V shed 7 bases and J shed 9 bases, with 22 bases lying between them. The CDR3 loop reads CASNPEGLNGAPQHF. CDR3 nucleotide sequence: TGTGCCAGCAATCCGGAGGGGCTAAACGGAGCGCCCCAGCATTTT.

Of note for this clonotype: This may arise from a read error, as a much more abundant clone is one base away. The chain is built from TRBV11-2 and TRBJ1-5; the D is unclear. The CDR3 consists of 13 residues. Germline V lookup: CDR1 SGHAT, CDR2 FQNNGV. The CDR3 DNA reads TGTGCCTGCAGCTTATTTAGTGATCAGCCCCAGCATTTT. Residues: CACSLFSDQPQHF.

Remarks on this clonotype: Compared with germline, one end of the junction differs, possibly owing to a read error. The chain uses TRBV11-2 and TRBJ2-1; D possibly uses TRBD1 or TRBD2 (6 bases each). Germline CDR1 reads SGHAT; CDR2 reads FQNNGV. CDR3 size: 17 residues. The CDR3 bases are TGTGCTAGCATCCCGTCGGGGGCGCGGAGCTCCTACAATGAGCAGTTCTTC. Translated, it gives CASIPSGARSSYNEQFF.

This chain joins TRBV4-1 and TRBJ2-3; D unresolved. V was cut by 4 bases and J by 0 bases, with 8 bases left in between. The V gene's germline CDR1 is MGHRA and CDR2 YSYEKL. The CDR3 has 14 amino acids. The CDR3 sequence: CASSRDASTDTQYF. Here the CDR3 DNA reads TGCGCCAGCAGCCGAGACGCGAGCACAGATACGCAGTATTTT.

The sample holds one count of this clonotype. The gene calls are TRBV18 and TRBJ2-5; D is unclear. Germline V gene lookup returns CDR1 KGHSH and CDR2 LQKENI. This CDR3 is 10 amino acids long. V lost 5 bases to trimming and J lost 5 bases, with 3 bases between them. CDR3 in DNA: TGTGCCAGCTCAGGGGAGACCCAGTACTTC. It specifies CASSGETQYF.

This clonotype showed up just a few times. The V gene is TRBV5-4, the J gene TRBJ2-7; the match to TRBD1 covers 8 bases. This CDR3 has 15 residues. From germline, CDR1 is SGHNT and CDR2 YYREEE (reference sequence). Germline trimming cut 3 bases from V and 3 bases from J; bases unmatched to any gene: 8. The CDR3 region has the DNA TGTGCCAGCAGCTCCGGGGACAGGTGGGTCTACGAGCAGTACTTC. Translating gives CASSSGDRWVYEQYF.

This clonotype has just a few counts. The V and J genes are TRBV13 and TRBJ2-3; the D gene is possibly TRBD1 (5 bases). The CDR3 sequence is 14 residues long. CDR1 and CDR2 from the germline V gene are PRHDT and FYEKMQ (reference sequence). Trimming pared 3 bases from V and 2 bases from J, leaving 9 bases between. CDR3 residues: CASSFSRVTDTQYF. In DNA form, the CDR3 reads TGTGCCAGCAGCTTCTCCAGGGTCACAGATACGCAGTATTTT.